What follows are 24 T cell receptor beta chains derived from one specimen sequenced in a study of T cells in Graves' hyperthyroidism and ophthalmopathy. Amplified TCR beta CDR3 regions derived from RNA transcripts. Primed by the HTBI set, a first-round RT-PCR was run on the TCR CDR3. One entry per CDR3 protein results from TCRdb running MiXCR on the multiplex PCR reads. The sample has about 350,000 distinct CDR3 sequences, approximately 13% seen once. Sequenced sample: blood. These receptors all stem from a woman aged 30 to 39 with Graves' hyperthyroidism.

This clonotype was seen at least ten times. This chain uses TRBV7-8 with TRBJ2-5; 7 bases align to TRBD1. CDR3 size: 16 residues. Germline V CDR1 and CDR2: SGHVS, FQNEAQ. The J segment lost 0 bases and the V segment lost 4 bases, leaving 8 bases of the junction unmatched. The CDR3 is CASSYEVQGYQETQYF. In DNA, the CDR3 is TGTGCCAGCAGCTACGAAGTACAGGGGTACCAAGAGACCCAGTACTTC. The entire variable domain, with the rest obtained from reference TRBV7-8 and TRBJ2-5, is as follows: GAGVSQSPRYKVAKRGQDVALRCDPISGHVSLFWYQQALGQGPEFLTYFQNEAQLDKSGLPSDRFFAERPEGSVSTLKIQRTQQEDSAVYLCASSYEVQGYQETQYFGPGTRLLVL.

This clonotype was counted a few times. The chain joins TRBV28 to TRBJ2-7; tentatively, D is TRBD1 or TRBD2 (6 bases each). V shed 3 bases and J shed 2 bases, with 11 bases lying between them. The CDR3 has 14 residues. Per the germline V gene, CDR1 is MDHEN and CDR2 is SYDVKM. The CDR3 DNA is TGTGCCAGCAGTTTCGTCGGGGGCCCCTACGAGCAGTACTTC. This codes for CASSFVGGPYEQYF.

This clonotype occurred many times. The rearrangement uses TRBV20-1 and TRBJ1-1; D is perhaps TRBD1 (6 bases). This CDR3 is 16 amino acids long. Germline CDR1 and CDR2: DFQATT and SNEGSKA (reference sequence). Trimming pared 1 base from V and 2 bases from J, leaving 17 bases between. For the CDR3, the DNA is TGCAGTGCTAGAGTTTCGCAGGGGTATTCAAACACTGAAGCTTTCTTT. Protein product: CSARVSQGYSNTEAFF.

The sample holds a few counts of this clonotype. The gene calls are TRBV20-1 and TRBJ1-1, with 8 bases identical to TRBD1. Germline-derived CDR1 and CDR2 are DFQATT and SNEGSKA (reference sequence). The ends lost 3 bases at V and 6 bases at J; junction bases unmatched: 9. The CDR3 extends over 14 amino acids. This CDR3 reads CSASPGTGRAEAFF. CDR3 in DNA: TGCAGTGCTAGTCCCGGGACAGGTAGAGCTGAAGCTTTCTTT.

This clonotype was seen only a few times. The chain recombines TRBV7-9 with TRBJ2-7; D ambiguous. This CDR3 spans 14 amino acids. The V gene's germline CDR1 is SEHNR and CDR2 FQNEAQ (reference sequence). V lost 3 bases and J lost 0, with 9 bases in between. DNA for the CDR3: TGTGCCAGCAGCTTGAGTACTTACTCCTACGAGCAGTACTTC. Its translation is CASSLSTYSYEQYF. The variable domain in full, completed from reference TRBV7-9 and TRBJ2-7, reads DTGVSQNPRHKITKRGQNVTFRCDPISEHNRLYWYRQTLGQGPEFLTYFQNEAQLEKSRLLSDRFSAERPKGSFSTLEIQRTEQGDSAMYLCASSLSTYSYEQYFGPGTRLTVT.

This clonotype was recorded only once. The genes are TRBV11-3 and TRBJ2-7, with D possibly TRBD2 on 5 matching bases. CDR1 is SGHNT, CDR2 YENEEA, per germline. There are 14 residues in the CDR3. Trimming took off 0 bases at V and 5 bases at J, with 11 bases between the two ends. CDR3 in amino acids: CASSLDGVNDEQYF. CDR3 bases: TGTGCCAGCAGCTTAGACGGGGTTAACGACGAGCAGTACTTC.

This chain uses TRBV28 with TRBJ2-7; weak D call: TRBD1 (7 bases). The CDR3 sequence is 14 residues long. V gave up 6 bases and J gave up 6 bases, with 18 bases separating them. Looked up from germline, CDR1 is MDHEN and CDR2 is SYDVKM. The CDR3 bases are TGTGCCAGCAGATCGCGGGACAGAGTCGGCGAGCAGTACTTC. The encoded protein is CASRSRDRVGEQYF.

Many counts were recorded for this clonotype. The gene calls are TRBV28 and TRBJ1-2; 8 positions agree with TRBD1. Trimming cost V 3 bases and J 7 bases; bases outside gene matches: 7. This CDR3 is 14 amino acids long. CDR1 is MDHEN and CDR2 is SYDVKM in the germline V gene. The CDR3 DNA reads TGTGCCAGCAGTTTCCAAAAGACAGGGGTTGGCTACACCTTC. Protein: CASSFQKTGVGYTF.

There are a few counts of this clonotype. The chain employs TRBV18 and TRBJ2-5, with D possibly being TRBD2 (5 bases). The V end was cut by 1 base, the J end by 5 bases, with 11 bases between. The CDR3 totals 14 residues. Per germline, CDR1 KGHSH and CDR2 LQKENI. The CDR3: CASSPLAAEETQYF. The CDR3 nucleotides are TGTGCCAGCTCACCACTCGCAGCGGAGGAGACCCAGTACTTC. The complete variable domain, with remaining parts taken from reference TRBV18 and TRBJ2-5, reads NAGVMQNPRHLVRRRGQEARLRCSPMKGHSHVYWYRQLPEEGLKFMVYLQKENIIDESGMPKERFSAEFPKEGPSILRIQQVVRGDSAAYFCASSPLAAEETQYFGPGTRLLVL.

This clonotype was seen many times. The chain employs TRBV6-1 and TRBJ2-5; the D gene is possibly TRBD1 (5 bases). Trimming took off 5 bases at V and 4 bases at J, with 20 bases between the two ends. Germline-derived CDR1 and CDR2 are MNHNS and SASEGT. The CDR3 is 16 residues long. The CDR3 sequence: CASSPSQGSGRETQYF. The CDR3 nucleotides are TGTGCCAGCAGTCCCTCCCAGGGTTCAGGTCGAGAGACCCAGTACTTC.

The sample holds many counts of this clonotype. This rearrangement joins TRBV12-3 or TRBV12-4 to TRBJ2-7, with D perhaps TRBD2 (5 bases). V gave up 2 bases and J gave up 7 bases, with 12 bases separating them. The CDR3 is 13 amino acids. The CDR3 is CASSLWPTGEQYF. As DNA, the CDR3 is TGTGCCAGCAGTTTATGGCCTACGGGGGAGCAGTACTTC.

This clonotype has a handful of counts. V gene TRBV28 combines with J gene TRBJ2-3; 11 nucleotides match TRBD2. In germline, CDR1 is MDHEN, CDR2 SYDVKM. J lost 3 bases, V lost 6 bases, and 5 bases had no gene match. CDR3 length: 15 amino acids. The CDR3 DNA reads TGTGCCAGCAGCTGGATAGCGGGAGGGACAGATACGCAGTATTTT. This sequence encodes CASSWIAGGTDTQYF.

This clonotype was detected a few times. This chain links TRBV5-1 with TRBJ1-1; perhaps TRBD1 as D (6 bases). The CDR3 runs 15 residues. V shed 0 bases and J shed 1 base, with 10 bases lying between them. Germline V CDR1 and CDR2: SGHRS, YFSETQ. The DNA of the CDR3 is TGCGCCAGCAGCTTGGCCGGACAGACGAACACTGAAGCTTTCTTT. Translation: CASSLAGQTNTEAFF.

This clonotype showed up many times. The J gene is TRBJ1-5, the V gene TRBV6-1; no definite D call. V was cut by 0 bases and J by 2 bases, with 11 bases left in between. Germline CDR1 and CDR2: MNHNS and SASEGT. The CDR3 has 16 amino acids. The CDR3 region is CASSEASGGGNQPQHF. CDR3 in DNA: TGTGCCAGCAGTGAAGCTAGTGGTGGGGGCAATCAGCCCCAGCATTTT.

A few counts support this clonotype. J is TRBJ2-6 and V is TRBV20-1; D not certain. There are 15 residues in the CDR3. The V end was cut by 2 bases, the J end by 1 base, with 9 bases between. From germline, CDR1 is DFQATT and CDR2 SNEGSKA (reference sequence). The CDR3 here is CSARQVWSGANVLTF. For the CDR3, the DNA is TGCAGTGCTAGACAGGTTTGGTCTGGGGCCAACGTCCTGACTTTC.

The chain carries TRBV6-1 and TRBJ2-2; D may be TRBD1 (6 bases). The CDR3 loop spans 14 amino acids. Looked up from germline, CDR1 is MNHNS and CDR2 is SASEGT. Between the trimmed V and J ends, which lost 8 bases and 5 bases, there was a span of 15 bases. Written as DNA, the CDR3 is TGTGCCAGCTCCCGGGACACGCTGACCGGGGAGCTGTTTTTT. Translation gives CASSRDTLTGELFF.

The rearrangement links TRBV20-1 to TRBJ2-5, with a tentative D call TRBD1 (5 bases). Trimming removed 5 bases from V and 0 bases from J, with 10 bases in between. Germline CDR1 DFQATT, CDR2 SNEGSKA (reference sequence). CDR3 length: 13 amino acids. The CDR3 DNA reads TGCAGTGCTTCGAACAGGAACCAAGAGACCCAGTACTTC. This gives the protein CSASNRNQETQYF.

This clonotype has more than one count but fewer than ten. J is TRBJ2-1 and V is TRBV7-3, with D possibly TRBD1 on 5 matching bases. This CDR3 has 13 residues. V dropped 5 bases and J dropped 5 bases, with 10 bases sitting between them. CDR1 is SGHTA and CDR2 is FQGTGA in the germline V gene. The DNA of the CDR3 is TGTGCCAGCAGCCAGGACAACCACAATGAGCAGTTCTTC. Encoded protein: CASSQDNHNEQFF.

A few counts support this clonotype. The gene calls are TRBV7-2 and TRBJ2-2; D is unclear. Germline CDR1 reads SGHTA; CDR2 reads FQGNSA. The V end was cut by 10 bases, the J end by 0 bases, with 9 bases between. The CDR3 runs 13 residues. The CDR3 loop is CAIEEPNTGELFF. The CDR3 DNA follows: TGTGCCATTGAGGAGCCGAACACCGGGGAGCTGTTTTTT. Using reference TRBV7-2 and TRBJ2-2 for the parts outside the CDR3, the full variable domain is GAGVSQSPSNKVTEKGKDVELRCDPISGHTALYWYRQSLGQGLEFLIYFQGNSAPDKSGLPSDRFSAERTGGSVSTLTIQRTQQEDSAVYLCAIEEPNTGELFFGEGSRLTVL.

This chain uses TRBV7-9 with TRBJ2-7; TRBD1 matches at 10 bases. This CDR3 is 15 amino acids long. Germline CDR1 and CDR2: SEHNR and FQNEAQ (reference sequence). V lost 5 bases and J lost 1; bases outside the gene matches: 5. CDR3 DNA: TGTGCCAGCAGCCCCCAGGGACAGGGGTCCTACGAGCAGTACTTC. This translates into CASSPQGQGSYEQYF.

This clonotype occurred a few times. The V call is TRBV4-1, the J call TRBJ2-7; 11 bases map to TRBD2. Germline V gene lookup returns CDR1 MGHRA and CDR2 YSYEKL. V lost 1 base and J lost 4; bases outside the gene matches: 3. This CDR3 contains 15 residues. The CDR3 nucleotides are TGCGCCAGCAGCCAAGTGTCTAGCGGGAGGTACGAGCAGTACTTC. Translation gives CASSQVSSGRYEQYF.

This clonotype was recorded at least ten times. The chain combines TRBV6-1 with TRBJ1-2, with no clear D. V lost 2 bases, J lost 8 bases, and 15 bases lay in between. The CDR3 is made up of 14 amino acids. Germline V gene data show CDR1 as MNHNS and CDR2 as SASEGT. The CDR3 bases are TGTGCCAGCAGTGAAAGTTGGCAGCGTAAGGGCTACACCTTC. Translated, it gives CASSESWQRKGYTF.

The gene calls are TRBV28 and TRBJ1-2; D is undetermined. The CDR3 runs 11 residues. Germline V gene lookup returns CDR1 MDHEN and CDR2 SYDVKM. V lost 0 bases and J lost 9, with 5 bases in between. The CDR3: CASSLWERYTF. DNA for the CDR3: TGTGCCAGCAGTTTATGGGAGCGCTACACCTTC.

This clonotype was observed a handful of times. V usage is TRBV12-3 or TRBV12-4 and J usage is TRBJ1-5, with D maybe TRBD1 (5 bases). Trimming cost V 1 base and J 8 bases, with 9 bases left between them. CDR3 length equals 13 residues. The CDR3 nucleotides are TGTGCCAGCAGTTTAGGCAGGGTTAAGCCCCAGCATTTT. Translation gives CASSLGRVKPQHF.